The clone carrying this T cell receptor beta chain came up many times. Its antigen is currently unknown. This sample was taken from a study of identical twins. Study-wide results and limits: Models underpredicted monozygotic twin sharing of out-of-frame TCR alpha.

In germline, CDR1 is MNHEY, CDR2 SMNVEV (reference sequence). This CDR3 comprises 13 residues. Deletions cut 3 bases from V and 5 bases from J, with 9 bases between. TCRdb independently ran MiXCR on the 5' RACE reads; one entry per CDR3 protein. Among some 790,000 distinct CDR3 sequences listed, 15% to 20% were seen once. These data also formed part of another study, on T cells expressing NK-cell markers.

This chain uses TRBV27 with TRBJ2-3; the D is unclear. The clonotype was recovered from a woman aged 18-35 years in good health. The sequencing input was PBMCs. The CDR3 coding sequence is TGTGCCAGCAGTTTCCAACAAGGAGATACGCAGTATTTT. Translated: CASSFQQGDTQYF.